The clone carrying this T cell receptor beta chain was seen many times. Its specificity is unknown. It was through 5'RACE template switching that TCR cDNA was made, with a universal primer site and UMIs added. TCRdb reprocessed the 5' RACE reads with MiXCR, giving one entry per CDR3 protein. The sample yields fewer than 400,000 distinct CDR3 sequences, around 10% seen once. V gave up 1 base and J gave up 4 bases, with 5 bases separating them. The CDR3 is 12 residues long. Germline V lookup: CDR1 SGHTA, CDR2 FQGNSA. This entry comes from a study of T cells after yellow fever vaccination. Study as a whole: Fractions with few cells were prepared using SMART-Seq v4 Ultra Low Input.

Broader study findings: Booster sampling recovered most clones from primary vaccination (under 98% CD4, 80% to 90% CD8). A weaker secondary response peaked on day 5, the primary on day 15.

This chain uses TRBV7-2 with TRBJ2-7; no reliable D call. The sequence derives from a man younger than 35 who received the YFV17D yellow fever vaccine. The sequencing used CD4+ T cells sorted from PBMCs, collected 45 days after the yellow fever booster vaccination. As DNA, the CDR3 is TGTGCCAGCAGCTTAGTCAATTACGAGCAGTACTTC. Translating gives CASSLVNYEQYF.